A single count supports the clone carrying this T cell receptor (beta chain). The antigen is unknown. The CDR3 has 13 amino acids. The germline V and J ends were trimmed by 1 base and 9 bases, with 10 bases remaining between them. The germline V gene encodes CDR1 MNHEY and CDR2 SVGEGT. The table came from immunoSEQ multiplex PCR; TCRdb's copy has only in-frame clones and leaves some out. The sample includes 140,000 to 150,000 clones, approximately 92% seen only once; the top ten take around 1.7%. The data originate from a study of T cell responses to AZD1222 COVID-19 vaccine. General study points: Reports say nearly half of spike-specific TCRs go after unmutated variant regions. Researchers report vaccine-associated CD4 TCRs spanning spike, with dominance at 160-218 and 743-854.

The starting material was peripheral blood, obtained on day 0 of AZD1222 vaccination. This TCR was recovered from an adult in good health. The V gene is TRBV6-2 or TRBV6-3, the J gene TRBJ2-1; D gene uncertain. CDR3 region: CASSYFSHSEQFF. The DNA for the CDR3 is TGTGCCAGCAGTTACTTCTCCCATTCTGAGCAGTTCTTC.